Shown below are 10 T cell receptor beta chains from a single sample sequenced in a study of T-cell memory formation after mild COVID-19. TCRdb re-derived calls from the 5' RACE reads in MiXCR, one entry per CDR3 protein. Of about 110,000 distinct CDR3 sequences in the sample, over 15% are singletons; the top ten hold around 28%. Sequencing was done on a sample of PBMCs or a T cell subset sorted from them (not recorded which). These receptors originate from an adult woman who had mild COVID-19 (a few samples of this study predate the infection). Cell type and time point are not known.

This sequence joins TRBV15 and TRBJ2-2; 7 positions agree with TRBD1. The V gene's germline CDR1 is LNHNV and CDR2 YYDKDF (reference sequence). V lost 5 bases to trimming and J lost 4 bases; unmatched junction nucleotides: 7. The CDR3 spans 15 residues. CDR3 sequence: CATSETGTATGELFF. CDR3 nucleotides: TGTGCCACCAGCGAAACCGGGACAGCCACCGGGGAGCTGTTTTTT. The variable domain in full, with the rest retrieved from reference TRBV15 and TRBJ2-2, is DAMVIQNPRYQVTQFGKPVTLSCSQTLNHNVMYWYQQKSSQAPKLLFHYYDKDFNNEADTPDNFQSRRPNTSFCFLDIRSPGLGDTAMYLCATSETGTATGELFFGEGSRLTVL.

The CDR3 sequence is CATSPSGGPYGYTF. Written as DNA, the CDR3 is TGTGCCACCAGCCCTTCGGGGGGACCCTATGGCTACACCTTC. This rearrangement joins TRBV24-1 to TRBJ1-2, with a possible D match to TRBD1 (5 bases). The CDR3 spans 14 residues. The germline gives CDR1 KGHDR, CDR2 SFDVKD. Trimming removed 7 bases from V and 4 bases from J, with 15 bases in between.

This clonotype was detected a few times. This chain connects TRBV13 to TRBJ2-7; 9 bases map to TRBD1. Germline V gene sequence: CDR1 PRHDT, CDR2 FYEKMQ (reference sequence). V dropped 0 bases and J dropped 6; count of bases not matched to a gene: 3. This CDR3 has 14 amino acids. CDR3 sequence: CASSLGTGGGEQYF. CDR3 coding DNA: TGTGCCAGCAGCTTAGGGACAGGGGGTGGCGAGCAGTACTTC.

V and J are TRBV4-1 and TRBJ2-3; D might be TRBD1 (5 bases). This CDR3 has 14 amino acids. Trimming removed 1 base at V and 4 bases at J, with 9 bases between. In germline, CDR1 is MGHRA, CDR2 YSYEKL. The CDR3 bases are TGCGCCAGCAGCCAAGTTCAGGGCCCAGATACGCAGTATTTT. Translation gives CASSQVQGPDTQYF.

This rearrangement joins TRBV24-1 to TRBJ2-1; 9 bases are a match to TRBD2. The CDR3 is 16 residues long. Losses at the gene ends were 2 bases for V and 0 bases for J; bases not matched to a gene: 1. Germline loops: CDR1 KGHDR, CDR2 SFDVKD. CDR3 sequence: CATSDYSGSSYNEQFF. For the CDR3, the DNA is TGTGCCACCAGTGATTATAGCGGGAGCTCCTACAATGAGCAGTTCTTC.

The CDR3 DNA follows: TGCAGCGTTGAGGGTTCCTACCCCTCCTACGAGCAGTACTTC. This encodes CSVEGSYPSYEQYF. The rearrangement uses TRBV29-1 and TRBJ2-7; D gene ambiguous. CDR1 and CDR2 (germline): SQVTM, ANQGSEA. The CDR3 extends over 14 amino acids. V gave up 3 bases and J gave up 0 bases, with 12 bases separating them.

The rearrangement uses TRBV24-1 and TRBJ2-1; the D is unclear. The germline V and J ends were trimmed by 5 bases and 12 bases, with 16 bases remaining between them. Germline CDR1 KGHDR, CDR2 SFDVKD. The CDR3 covers 13 residues. The CDR3 reads CATSASEAVGQFF. In DNA form, the CDR3 reads TGTGCCACCAGTGCCTCAGAAGCCGTGGGGCAGTTCTTC.

The chain carries TRBV6-6 and TRBJ1-2; TRBD1 matches at 8 bases. The CDR3 consists of 16 residues. With 0 bases clipped from V and 0 bases from J, the junction kept 3 bases outside the gene matches. Germline assignment: CDR1 MNHNY and CDR2 SVGAGI (reference sequence). CDR3 in amino acids: CASSYSGDRSNYGYTF. The CDR3 bases are TGTGCCAGCAGTTACTCGGGGGACAGGTCTAACTATGGCTACACCTTC.

The gene calls are TRBV4-2 and TRBJ2-2; the D gene could be TRBD1 or TRBD2 (5 bases each). V was clipped by 3 bases and J by 4 bases, with 12 bases between them. The V gene's germline CDR1 is LGHNA and CDR2 YNFKEQ. The CDR3 contains 15 residues. CDR3 in DNA: TGTGCCAGCAGCCATGGGGGATTGGGCACCGGGGAGCTGTTTTTT. Amino acids: CASSHGGLGTGELFF.

This clonotype has only a few counts. The chain carries TRBV7-9 and TRBJ2-7, with 7 bases identical to TRBD1. Germline V lookup: CDR1 SEHNR, CDR2 FQNEAQ (reference sequence). The CDR3 has 15 residues. V lost 4 bases and J lost 3; bases outside the gene matches: 9. CDR3 DNA: TGTGCCAGCAGCTCGAACAGGGGCACAAGCTACGAGCAGTACTTC. Its translation is CASSSNRGTSYEQYF.